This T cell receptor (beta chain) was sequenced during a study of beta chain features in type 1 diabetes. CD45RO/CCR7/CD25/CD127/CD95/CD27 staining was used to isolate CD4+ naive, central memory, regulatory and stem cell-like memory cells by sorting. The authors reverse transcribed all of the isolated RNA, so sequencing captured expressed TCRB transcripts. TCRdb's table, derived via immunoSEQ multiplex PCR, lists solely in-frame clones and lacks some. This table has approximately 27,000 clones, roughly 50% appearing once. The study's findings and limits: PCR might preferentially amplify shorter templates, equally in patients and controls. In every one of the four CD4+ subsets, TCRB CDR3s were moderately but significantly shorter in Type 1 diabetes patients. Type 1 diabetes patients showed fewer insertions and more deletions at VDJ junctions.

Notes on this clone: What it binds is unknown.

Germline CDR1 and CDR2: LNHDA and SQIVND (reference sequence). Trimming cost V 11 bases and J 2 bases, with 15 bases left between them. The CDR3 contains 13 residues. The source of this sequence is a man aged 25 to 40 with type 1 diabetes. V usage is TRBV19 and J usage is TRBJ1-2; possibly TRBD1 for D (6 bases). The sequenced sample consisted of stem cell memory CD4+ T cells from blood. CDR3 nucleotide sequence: TGTGCCTGTTCCACAGGGAAAAACTATGGCTACACCTTC. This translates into CACSTGKNYGYTF.